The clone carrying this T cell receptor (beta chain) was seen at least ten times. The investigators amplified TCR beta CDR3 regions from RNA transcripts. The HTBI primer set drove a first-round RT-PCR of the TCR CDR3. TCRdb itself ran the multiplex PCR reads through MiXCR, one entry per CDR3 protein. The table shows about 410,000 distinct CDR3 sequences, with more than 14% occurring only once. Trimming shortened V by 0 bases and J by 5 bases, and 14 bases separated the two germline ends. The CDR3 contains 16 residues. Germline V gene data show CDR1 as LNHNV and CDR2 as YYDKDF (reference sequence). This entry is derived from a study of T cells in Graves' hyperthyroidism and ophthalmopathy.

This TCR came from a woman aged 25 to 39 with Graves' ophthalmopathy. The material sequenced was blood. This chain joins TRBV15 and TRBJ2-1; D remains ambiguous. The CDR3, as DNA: TGTGCCACCAGCAGAGATCTCGACTCGCTAGACAATGAGCAGTTCTTC. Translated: CATSRDLDSLDNEQFF.